A single sample gave rise to the 6 T cell receptor beta chains below, sequenced in a study of T cell changes during pregnancy in multiple sclerosis. Clones were sequenced by immunoSEQ multiplex PCR, and TCRdb holds only the in-frame ones, with some missing. Found here are nearly 60,000 clones, about 89% of them singletons; the top ten hold just under 0.5%. The input for sequencing was CD4+ T cells from peripheral blood mononuclear cells, taken after pregnancy. All receptors come from a female donor in good health, enrolled as a control in a pregnancy study.

V gene TRBV2 combines with J gene TRBJ1-2; TRBD1 matches 9 bases. This CDR3 has 15 amino acids. Germline CDR1 reads SNHLY; CDR2 reads FYNNEI. J was trimmed by 8 bases and V by 5 bases; bases with no gene match: 12. CDR3 DNA sequence: TGTGCCAGCAGTCGATCCCCCGGGACAGGGAGCGGCTACACCTTC. Its translation: CASSRSPGTGSGYTF.

This chain's CDR3 is CASSIVRQRIYGYTF. In DNA form, the CDR3 reads TGTGCCAGTAGTATAGTGAGACAGAGGATTTATGGCTACACCTTC. The V gene is TRBV19, the J gene TRBJ1-2; D perhaps matches TRBD1 (5 bases). The V end was cut by 1 base, the J end by 5 bases, with 14 bases between. Per the germline V gene, CDR1 is LNHDA and CDR2 is SQIVND (reference sequence). The CDR3 extends over 15 amino acids.

The V gene is TRBV19, the J gene TRBJ1-1; D not resolved. The CDR3 is 13 residues long. The germline gives CDR1 LNHDA, CDR2 SQIVND (reference sequence). V gave up 5 bases and J gave up 4 bases, with 11 bases separating them. CDR3 in amino acids: CASSSGWSTEAFF. CDR3 bases: TGTGCCAGTAGTTCGGGGTGGAGCACTGAAGCTTTCTTT.

The V gene is TRBV7-2, the J gene TRBJ2-1, with TRBD1 identical over 9 bases. CDR1 and CDR2 (germline): SGHTA, FQGNSA. V lost 4 bases, J lost 9 bases, and 7 bases stayed unmatched. This CDR3 has 14 amino acids. The CDR3 nucleotides read TGTGCCAGCAGCTCAAGGGCGGACAGGGGTGAGCAGTTCTTC. Its protein product is CASSSRADRGEQFF.

In this sample, this clone turned up once. The rearrangement links TRBV5-6 to TRBJ1-2; D ambiguous. This CDR3 is 13 amino acids long. The germline V and J ends were trimmed by 1 base and 0 bases, with 4 bases remaining between them. The germline V gene encodes CDR1 SGHDT and CDR2 YYEEEE. This CDR3 reads CASSLNTNYGYTF. CDR3 DNA: TGTGCCAGCAGCTTGAACACTAACTATGGCTACACCTTC.

The table lists this clone with a few counts. V is TRBV16 and J is TRBJ1-5; 9 bases line up with TRBD1. The germline gives CDR1 KGHSY, CDR2 FQNENV. V was clipped by 4 bases and J by 6 bases; unmatched bases: 10. The CDR3 spans 16 residues. The CDR3 is CASSLKDRGVAQPQHF. DNA for the CDR3: TGTGCCAGCAGCCTAAAGGACAGGGGAGTCGCTCAGCCCCAGCATTTT.